This record concerns one T cell receptor (beta chain) sequence. The antigen is undetermined. This may arise from a read error, as a much more abundant clone is one base away. This sample is drawn from a study of CD8 T cells in ankylosing spondylitis. Study-wide results and caveats: Researchers reportedly found disease-linked clones significantly enriched in matched ankylosing spondylitis synovial fluid. Roughly eight highly homologous variants made up a TCR beta motif that seemed to typify ankylosing spondylitis blood.

Germline loops: CDR1 SGDLS, CDR2 YYNGEE. The CDR3 is 15 residues long. Trimming pared 4 bases from V and 2 bases from J, leaving 14 bases between. TCRdb recomputed calls from the 5' RACE reads with MiXCR, one row per CDR3 protein. This sample has around 300,000 distinct CDR3 sequences, with around a tenth found just once. The chain employs TRBV9 and TRBJ2-3; tentative D call: TRBD2 (5 bases). This clonotype was sampled from a female donor with ankylosing spondylitis or in good health (not recorded which). The material sequenced was blood, either unsorted or a sorted T cell fraction (not recorded which). The CDR3 reads CASSLTAASTDTQYF. CDR3 sequence (DNA): TGTGCCAGCAGCCTAACAGCGGCATCCACAGATACGCAGTATTTT.